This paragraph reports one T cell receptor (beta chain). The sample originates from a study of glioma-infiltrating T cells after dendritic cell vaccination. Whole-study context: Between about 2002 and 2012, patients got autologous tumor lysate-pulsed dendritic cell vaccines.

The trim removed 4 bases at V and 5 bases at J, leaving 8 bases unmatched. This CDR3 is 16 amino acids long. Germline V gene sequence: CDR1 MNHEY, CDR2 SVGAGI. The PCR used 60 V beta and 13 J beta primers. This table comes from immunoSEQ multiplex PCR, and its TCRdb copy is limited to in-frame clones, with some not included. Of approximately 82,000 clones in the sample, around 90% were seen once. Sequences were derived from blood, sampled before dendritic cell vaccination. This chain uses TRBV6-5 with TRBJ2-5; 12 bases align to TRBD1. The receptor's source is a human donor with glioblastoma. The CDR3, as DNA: TGTGCCAGCAGTTTACCGGGACAGGGGGCATGGGAGACCCAGTACTTC. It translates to CASSLPGQGAWETQYF.